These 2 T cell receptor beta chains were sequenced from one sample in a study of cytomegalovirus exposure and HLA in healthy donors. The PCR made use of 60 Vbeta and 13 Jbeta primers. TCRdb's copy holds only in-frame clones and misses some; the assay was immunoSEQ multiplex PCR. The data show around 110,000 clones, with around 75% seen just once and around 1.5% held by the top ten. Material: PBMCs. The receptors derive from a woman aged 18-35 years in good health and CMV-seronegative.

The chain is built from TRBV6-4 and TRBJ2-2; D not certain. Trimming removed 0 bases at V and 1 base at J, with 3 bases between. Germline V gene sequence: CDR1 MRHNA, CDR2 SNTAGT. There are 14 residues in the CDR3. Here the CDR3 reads CASSDSRNTGELFF. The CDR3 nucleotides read TGTGCCAGCAGTGACTCCAGGAACACCGGGGAGCTGTTTTTT.

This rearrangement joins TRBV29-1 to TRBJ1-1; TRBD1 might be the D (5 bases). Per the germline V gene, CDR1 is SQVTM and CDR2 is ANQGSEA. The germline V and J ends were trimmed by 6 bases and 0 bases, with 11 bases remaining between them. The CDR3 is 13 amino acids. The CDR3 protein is CSVRGRMNTEAFF. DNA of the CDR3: TGCAGCGTAAGGGGCAGAATGAACACTGAAGCTTTCTTT.